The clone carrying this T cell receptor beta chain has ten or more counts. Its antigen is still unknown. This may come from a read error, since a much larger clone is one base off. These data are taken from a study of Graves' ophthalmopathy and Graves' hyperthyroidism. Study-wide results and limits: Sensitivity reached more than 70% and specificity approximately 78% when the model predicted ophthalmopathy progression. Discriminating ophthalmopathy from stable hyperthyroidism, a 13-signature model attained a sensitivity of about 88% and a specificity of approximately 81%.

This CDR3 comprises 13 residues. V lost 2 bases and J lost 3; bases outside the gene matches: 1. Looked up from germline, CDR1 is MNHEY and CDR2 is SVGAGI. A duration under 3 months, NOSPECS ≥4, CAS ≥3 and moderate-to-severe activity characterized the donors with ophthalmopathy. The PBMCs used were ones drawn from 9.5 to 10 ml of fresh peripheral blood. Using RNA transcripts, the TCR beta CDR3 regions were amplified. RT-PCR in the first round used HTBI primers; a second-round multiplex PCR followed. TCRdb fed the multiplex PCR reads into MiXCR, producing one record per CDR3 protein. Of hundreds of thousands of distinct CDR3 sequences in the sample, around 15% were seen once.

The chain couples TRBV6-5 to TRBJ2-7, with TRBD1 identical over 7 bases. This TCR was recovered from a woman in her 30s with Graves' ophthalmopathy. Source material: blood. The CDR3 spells CASSYDRDYEQYF. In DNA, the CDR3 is TGTGCCAGCAGTTACGACAGGGACTACGAGCAGTACTTC.